This T cell receptor (beta chain) originates from a study of T-cell reconstitution after alpha-beta-depleted transplantation in children. Findings and caveats of the study: Some patients' high day-60 TCRbeta diversity was traced to surviving recipient T cells and thymic progenitors. Several hundred expanded graft clones reportedly gave rise to the alpha-beta T cells present about two months after transplant.

The V gene lost 0 bases and the J gene lost 2 bases, with 12 bases spanning the gap. The CDR3 covers 16 residues. In germline, CDR1 is LGHNA, CDR2 YNFKEQ. This clonotype was recorded at least ten times. Its cognate antigen is unknown. Unique molecular identifiers were incorporated when the TCRbeta library was constructed. A single record per CDR3 protein comes from TCRdb applying MiXCR to the PCR reads. The table records some 600,000 distinct CDR3 sequences, 13% of them present only once. This clonotype was sampled from a male patient aged 10-17 years who had a stem cell transplant for acute myeloid leukemia, so the T cells may come from the graft donor. The sample was PBMCs, mostly from graft donor cells, taken 360 days after TCRalphabeta/CD19-depleted stem cell transplant. The rearrangement links TRBV4-2 to TRBJ2-3, with a possible D match to TRBD2 (5 bases). The CDR3 loop is CASSQDTDYPTDTQYF. The DNA for the CDR3 is TGTGCCAGCAGCCAAGATACCGACTACCCCACAGATACGCAGTATTTT.